What follows are 3 T cell receptor beta chains derived from one specimen sequenced in a study of blood T cell repertoires in COVID-19. Libraries were prepared by immunoSEQ multiplex PCR; TCRdb keeps only in-frame clonotypes and omits some of them. The repertoire holds approximately 180,000 clones, with 80% to 90% as singletons. The sequenced sample was peripheral blood. Source of these receptors: a man aged 60-69 years with acute or convalescent COVID-19.

The chain joins TRBV18 to TRBJ1-5; 7 bases align to TRBD1. The CDR3 spans 14 residues. Germline V CDR1 and CDR2: KGHSH, LQKENI. The trim removed 5 bases at V and 1 base at J, leaving 2 bases unmatched. The CDR3 loop reads CASSSRGSNQPQHF. The CDR3 nucleotides are TGTGCCAGCTCAAGCAGGGGGAGCAATCAGCCCCAGCATTTT.

This chain joins TRBV5-1 and TRBJ2-3; TRBD1 matches 8 bases. This CDR3 is 15 amino acids long. CDR1 is SGHRS, CDR2 YFSETQ, per germline. V was clipped by 4 bases and J by 0 bases; unmatched bases: 4. In DNA, the CDR3 is TGCGCCAGCAGCCCGACAGGGGCTAGCACAGATACGCAGTATTTT. It codes for CASSPTGASTDTQYF.

The V call is TRBV28, the J call TRBJ2-1; D not resolved. The V and J ends lost 3 bases and 8 bases respectively, with 14 bases between them. The CDR3 has 14 amino acids. Germline V CDR1 and CDR2: MDHEN, SYDVKM. CDR3 amino acids: CASSLLLTRDEQFF. As DNA, the CDR3 is TGTGCCAGCAGTTTGCTCCTAACTCGCGATGAGCAGTTCTTC.